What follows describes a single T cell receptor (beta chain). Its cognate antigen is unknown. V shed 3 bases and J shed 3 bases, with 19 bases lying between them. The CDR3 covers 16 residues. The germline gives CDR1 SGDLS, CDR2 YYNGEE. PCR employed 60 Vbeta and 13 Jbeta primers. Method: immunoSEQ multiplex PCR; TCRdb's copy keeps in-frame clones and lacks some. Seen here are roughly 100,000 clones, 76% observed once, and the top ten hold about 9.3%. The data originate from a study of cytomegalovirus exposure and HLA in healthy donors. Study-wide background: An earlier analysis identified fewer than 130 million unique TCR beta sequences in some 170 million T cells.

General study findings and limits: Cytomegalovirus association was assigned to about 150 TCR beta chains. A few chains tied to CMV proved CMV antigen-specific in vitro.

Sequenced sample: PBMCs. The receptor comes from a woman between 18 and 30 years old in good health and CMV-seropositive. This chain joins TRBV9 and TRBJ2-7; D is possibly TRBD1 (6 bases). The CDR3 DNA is TGTGCCAGCAGCGCCCAGGGTGGGACATACCTCTACGAGCAGTACTTC. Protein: CASSAQGGTYLYEQYF.